This TCR beta chain originates from a study of cytomegalovirus exposure and HLA in healthy donors (dated by TCRdb to 2016 to 2017). Describing the broader study: The 500 to 800 repertoires of the first cohort and the 120 or so validation repertoires were produced on the same platform, according to a later analysis. The study aimed to test whether signatures of past pathogen exposure could be identified by cataloging public T cell receptors. A separate validation cohort of over 95 different subjects was used in addition to the roughly 720-subject first cohort. To predict cytomegalovirus infection status, the study combined high-throughput TCR immunosequencing, statistical association of individual TCRs with disease status, and machine learning.

Libraries were built with the immunoSEQ multiplex PCR assay. On the authors' methods: A statistical classification framework was developed to diagnose cytomegalovirus status using the catalog of TCR beta chain sequences. What TCRdb holds here is the immuneACCESS table cut down to in-frame rearrangements. Part of the clones is not present; checked against another copy, under half of the missing clones reflect an unresolved V gene, and the others are unexplained. The V and J calls and the clone size are those of that table, but D and trimming were determined from the DNA. The sample records 40,000 to 55,000 clones, just over 85% of which are singletons. Together, the top ten hold about 7% of the sample. In regard to this clone: Its antigen remains unidentified. No base-level quality is on record; no much larger clone is a single base apart.

As encoded in the germline V gene, CDR1 is SGHRS while CDR2 is YFSETQ. The CDR3 covers 14 residues, taking in both the cysteine and the phenylalanine. The read is trimmed to its CDR3 DNA, 42 bases read in frame from base 1. Trimmed from V: 8 bases; trimmed from J: 3 bases; junction bases lacking a gene match: 6. Donors formed part of the validation cohort, which comprised 120 subjects and was distinct from the first cohort of roughly 600 subjects. On the study overall, not on this receptor specifically: Of the cluster scores, roughly 95% were above 0 in a later analysis, which found that TCRs clustered in the first cohort also tended to co-occur in the roughly 130 validation repertoires. The authors suggested that the approach could potentially be extended to other disease states and immunological phenotypes. In the study, around 160 TCR beta chains were listed as associated with cytomegalovirus. The classifier was reported to diagnose cytomegalovirus status with high specificity and sensitivity in both the original cohort and the validation cohort. The validation cohort had no HLA typing available for a later analysis, so co-occurrence within that cohort was assessed over all 130 or so repertoires. Across donors, most TCR sequences were observed very rarely, whereas some public TCRs were present in many individuals. In vitro tests confirmed that three of the cytomegalovirus-associated TCR beta chains recognize cytomegalovirus antigens.

The TCR sequence derives from a woman aged 30 to 39 in good health and CMV-seronegative. The sequence links TRBV5-1 to TRBJ2-3; a stretch of 10 junction bases matches TRBD1. Sequencing was performed on PBMCs. CDR3 sequence: CASYGQGGTDTQYF. The DNA sequence is given as TGCGCCAGTTATGGACAGGGGGGGACAGATACGCAGTATTTT.